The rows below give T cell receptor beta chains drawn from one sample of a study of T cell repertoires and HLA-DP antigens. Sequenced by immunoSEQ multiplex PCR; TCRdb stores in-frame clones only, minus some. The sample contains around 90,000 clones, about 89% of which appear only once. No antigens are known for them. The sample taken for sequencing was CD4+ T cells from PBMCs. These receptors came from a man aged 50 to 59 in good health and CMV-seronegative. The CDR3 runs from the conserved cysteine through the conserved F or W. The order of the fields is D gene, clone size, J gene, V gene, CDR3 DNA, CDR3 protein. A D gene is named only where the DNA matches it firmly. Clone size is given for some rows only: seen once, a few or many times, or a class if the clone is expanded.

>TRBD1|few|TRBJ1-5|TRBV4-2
TGTGCCAGCAGCCATGCCGGGACAGGGGATCAGCCCCAGCATTTT
CASSHAGTGDQPQHF
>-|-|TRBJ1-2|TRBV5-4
TGTGCCAGCAGCCACCCGAGACGACAGTATGGCTACACCTTC
CASSHPRRQYGYTF
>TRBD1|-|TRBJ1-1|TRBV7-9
TGTGCGGGGGAGGGACAGGACGGATTTAGGTCTGAAGCTTTCTTT
CAGEGQDGFRSEAFF
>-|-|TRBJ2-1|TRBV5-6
TGTGCCAGCAGCTTGGTGTGGACGGCTCCCTACAATGAGCAGTTCTTC
CASSLVWTAPYNEQFF
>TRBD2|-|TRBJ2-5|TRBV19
TGTGCCAGTAGTAGGGGGGGGGAGACCCAGTACTTC
CASSRGGETQYF
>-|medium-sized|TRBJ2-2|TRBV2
TGTGCCAGCAACGACAGGATAAGCGGGGAGCTGTTTTTT
CASNDRISGELFF
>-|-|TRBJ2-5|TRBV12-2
TGTGCAAGTCGCTTTGCCCGGTGGCGGGAGACCCAGTACTTC
CASRFARWRETQYF
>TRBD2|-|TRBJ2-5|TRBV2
TGTGCCAGCAGTGGGACTAGCGGGGCGGAGACCCAGTACTTC
CASSGTSGAETQYF
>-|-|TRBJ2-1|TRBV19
TGTGCCACCCAAAACAGGAATTATGCGCAGTTCTTC
CATQNRNYAQFF
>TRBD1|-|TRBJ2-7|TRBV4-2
TGTGCCAGCAGCCACGCCGGGACAGGGGGCATCTACGAGCAGTACTTC
CASSHAGTGGIYEQYF
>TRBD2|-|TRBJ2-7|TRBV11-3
TGTGCCAGCAGCCAAGATGGGGGAGGGGTTCCCTACGAGCAGTACTTC
CASSQDGGGVPYEQYF
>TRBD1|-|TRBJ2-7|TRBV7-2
TGTGCCAGCAGCCGAACGGGACAGCCCTACGAGCAGTACTTC
CASSRTGQPYEQYF
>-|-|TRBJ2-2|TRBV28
TGTGCCAGCAGTGGACGGGACACCGGGGAGCTGTTTTTT
CASSGRDTGELFF
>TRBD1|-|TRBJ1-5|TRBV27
TGTGCCAGCAGTTTATCACAGGGGGCGGGCAATCAGCCCCAGCATTTT
CASSLSQGAGNQPQHF
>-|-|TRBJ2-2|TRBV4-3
TGCGCCAGCAGCCAAGAGTCCAGATCCACGAACGGGGAGCTGTTTTTT
CASSQESRSTNGELFF
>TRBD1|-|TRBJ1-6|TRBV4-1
TGCGCCAGCAGCCAACCCCGGACAGGTCGCTCCTATAATTCACCCCTCCACTTT
CASSQPRTGRSYNSPLHF
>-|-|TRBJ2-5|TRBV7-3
TGTGCCAGCAGCCAAGGGGGTTCCGAGACCCAGTACTTC
CASSQGGSETQYF
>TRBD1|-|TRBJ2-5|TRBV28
TGTGCCAGCAGTCTCTCCGGGACAGGCCAAGAGACCCAGTACTTC
CASSLSGTGQETQYF
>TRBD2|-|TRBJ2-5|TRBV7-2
TGTGCCAGCAGTCCTCAGGGAGCTAGCGGGGGGGAGCAGTACTTC
CASSPQGASGGEQYF
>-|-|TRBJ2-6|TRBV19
TGTGCAAGTAACTCTGGGGCCAACGTCCTGACTTTC
CASNSGANVLTF
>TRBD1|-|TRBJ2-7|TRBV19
TGTGCCAGTAGTAGGGGGACAGCCCCCCTTTTGGAGCAGTACTTC
CASSRGTAPLLEQYF
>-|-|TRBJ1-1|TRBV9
TGTGCCAGCAGCGTACAGGGTAACACTGAAGCTTTCTTT
CASSVQGNTEAFF
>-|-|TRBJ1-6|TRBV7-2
TGTGCCAGCAGCTTAGTCAGGGGTAATAATTCACCCCTCCACTTT
CASSLVRGNNSPLHF
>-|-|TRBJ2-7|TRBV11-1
TGTGCCAGCAGCTTAGCCACGGGACGGACCTACGAGCAGTACTTC
CASSLATGRTYEQYF
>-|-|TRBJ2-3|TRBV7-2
TGTGCCAGCAGCTTAAGTTCTTTCGGCAAAGATACGCAGTATTTT
CASSLSSFGKDTQYF
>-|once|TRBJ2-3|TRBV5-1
TGCGCCAGCAGCGTCAGCCCGGGACTCTACACAGATACGCAGTATTTT
CASSVSPGLYTDTQYF
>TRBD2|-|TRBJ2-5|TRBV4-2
TGTGCCAGCAGCCAAGGAGCAGCGGGAAGGGAGACCCAGTACTTC
CASSQGAAGRETQYF
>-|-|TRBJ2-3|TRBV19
TGTGCCAGTAGCCCTTCGCTGGGCAGGGGAAGCGCAGATACGCAGTATTTT
CASSPSLGRGSADTQYF
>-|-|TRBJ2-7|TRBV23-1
TGCGCCAGCTGTCAGGCAACCTACGAGCAGTACTTC
CASCQATYEQYF
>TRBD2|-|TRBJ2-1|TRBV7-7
TGTGCTAGCAGCTTGGCGGGACTAGCGGGGAGCAATGAGCAGTTCTTC
CASSLAGLAGSNEQFF
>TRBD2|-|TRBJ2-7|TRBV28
TGTGCCAGCAGCTCGGGAGGGAGGAGGGGATTGTCCTACGAGCAGTACTTC
CASSSGGRRGLSYEQYF
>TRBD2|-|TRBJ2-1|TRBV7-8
TGTGCCAGCAGCTTTCTAGCGGGGGGGCCCGATGAGCAGTTCTTC
CASSFLAGGPDEQFF
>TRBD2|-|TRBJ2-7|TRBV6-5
TGTGCCAGCAGTTACGGCGGGAGCCTCTCCTACGAGCAGTACTTC
CASSYGGSLSYEQYF
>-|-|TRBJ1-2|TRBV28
TGTGCCAGCAGCCGACGACAGTTTAACTATGGCTACACCTTC
CASSRRQFNYGYTF
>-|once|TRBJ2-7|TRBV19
TGTGCCAGTAGCCACCCTGGGACGGTGGCCTACGAGCAGTACTTC
CASSHPGTVAYEQYF
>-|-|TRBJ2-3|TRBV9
TGTGCCAGCAGCCGAAATATCGATACGCAGTATTTT
CASSRNIDTQYF